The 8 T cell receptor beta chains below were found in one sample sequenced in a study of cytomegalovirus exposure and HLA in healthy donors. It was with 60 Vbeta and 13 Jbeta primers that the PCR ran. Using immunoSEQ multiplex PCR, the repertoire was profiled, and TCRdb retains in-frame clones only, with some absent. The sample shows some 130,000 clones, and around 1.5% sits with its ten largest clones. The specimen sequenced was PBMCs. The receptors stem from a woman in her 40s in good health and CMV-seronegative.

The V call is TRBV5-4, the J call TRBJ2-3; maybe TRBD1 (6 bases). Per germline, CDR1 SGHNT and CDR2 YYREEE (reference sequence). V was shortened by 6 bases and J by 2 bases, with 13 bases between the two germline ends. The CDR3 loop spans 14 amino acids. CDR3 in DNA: TGTGCCAGCACTCCAACAGGGACCACAGATACGCAGTATTTT. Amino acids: CASTPTGTTDTQYF.

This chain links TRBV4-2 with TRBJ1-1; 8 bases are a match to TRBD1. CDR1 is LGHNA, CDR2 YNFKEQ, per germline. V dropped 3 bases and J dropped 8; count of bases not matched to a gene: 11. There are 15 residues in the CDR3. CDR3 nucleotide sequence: TGTGCCAGCAGCCAGATTCCCAGGGGGCTCGCGGAAGCTTTCTTT. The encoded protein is CASSQIPRGLAEAFF.

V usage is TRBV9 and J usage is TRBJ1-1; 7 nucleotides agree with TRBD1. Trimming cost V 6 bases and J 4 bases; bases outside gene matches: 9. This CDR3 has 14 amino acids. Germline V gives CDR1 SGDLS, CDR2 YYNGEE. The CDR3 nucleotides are TGTGCCAGCAATATGCAGGGGGTTGGCACTGAAGCTTTCTTT. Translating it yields CASNMQGVGTEAFF.

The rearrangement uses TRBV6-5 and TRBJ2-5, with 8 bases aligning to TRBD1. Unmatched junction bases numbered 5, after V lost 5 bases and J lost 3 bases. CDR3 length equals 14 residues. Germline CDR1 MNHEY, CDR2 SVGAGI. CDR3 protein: CASSPHRGEETQYF. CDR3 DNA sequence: TGTGCCAGCAGTCCACACAGGGGGGAAGAGACCCAGTACTTC.

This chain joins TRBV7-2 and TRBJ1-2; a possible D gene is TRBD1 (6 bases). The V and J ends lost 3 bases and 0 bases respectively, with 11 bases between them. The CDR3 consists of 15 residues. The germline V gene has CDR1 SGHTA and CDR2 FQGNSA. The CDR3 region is CASSFLTGSNYGYTF. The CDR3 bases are TGTGCCAGCAGCTTTTTGACAGGCTCTAACTATGGCTACACCTTC.

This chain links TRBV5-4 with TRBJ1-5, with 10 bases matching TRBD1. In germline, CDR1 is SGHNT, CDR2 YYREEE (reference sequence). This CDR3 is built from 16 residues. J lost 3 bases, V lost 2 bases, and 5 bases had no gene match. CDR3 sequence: CASSLWTGGINQPQHF. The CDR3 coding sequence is TGTGCCAGCAGCTTATGGACAGGGGGGATCAATCAGCCCCAGCATTTT.

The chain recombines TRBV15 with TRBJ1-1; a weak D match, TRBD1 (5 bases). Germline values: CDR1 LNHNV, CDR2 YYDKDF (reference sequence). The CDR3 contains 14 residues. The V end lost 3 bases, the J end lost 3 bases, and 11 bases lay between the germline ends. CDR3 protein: CATSSRARDTEAFF. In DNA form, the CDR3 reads TGTGCCACCAGCAGCAGGGCCAGGGACACTGAAGCTTTCTTT.

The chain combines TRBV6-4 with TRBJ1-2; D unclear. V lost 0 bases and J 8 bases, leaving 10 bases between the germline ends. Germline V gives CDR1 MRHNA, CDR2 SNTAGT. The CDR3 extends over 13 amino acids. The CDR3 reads CASSDSIGEGYTF. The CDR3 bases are TGTGCCAGCAGTGACTCGATCGGGGAGGGCTACACCTTC.